One and the same sample provided the 22 T cell receptor beta chains below, sequenced in a study of blood T cell repertoires in COVID-19. Generated by immunoSEQ multiplex PCR, the TCRdb table keeps only in-frame clones and is missing some. The data hold some 400,000 clones, with about 87% observed a single time. The sequenced material came from PBMCs or T cells enriched from blood (not recorded which). The receptors were gathered from a man younger than 45 who had recovered from COVID-19.

The chain is built from TRBV27 and TRBJ1-4, with D unclear. V was trimmed by 5 bases and J by 6 bases, leaving 19 bases between them. There are 16 residues in the CDR3. Germline loops: CDR1 MNHEY, CDR2 SMNVEV (reference sequence). The CDR3 bases are TGTGCCAGCAGTCTCTACTCCCGGGTTCGATATGAAAAACTGTTTTTT. Protein: CASSLYSRVRYEKLFF. Combining the CDR3 with reference TRBV27 and TRBJ1-4 gives the whole variable domain EAQVTQNPRYLITVTGKKLTVTCSQNMNHEYMSWYRQDPGLGLRQIYYSMNVEVTDKGDVPEGYKVSRKEKRNFPLILESPSPNQTSLYFCASSLYSRVRYEKLFFGSGTQLSVL.

The chain combines TRBV30 with TRBJ2-2, with D unclear. Looked up from germline, CDR1 is GTSNPN and CDR2 is SVGIG (reference sequence). The CDR3 is 15 amino acids. V was shortened by 0 bases and J by 2 bases, with 10 bases between the two germline ends. Here the CDR3 reads CAWSVSDINTGELFF. CDR3 nucleotides: TGTGCCTGGAGTGTTTCAGACATAAACACCGGGGAGCTGTTTTTT.

This chain connects TRBV19 to TRBJ2-7, with D possibly matching TRBD1 (5 bases). Germline V gene sequence: CDR1 LNHDA, CDR2 SQIVND (reference sequence). This CDR3 contains 13 residues. V was cut by 5 bases and J by 3 bases, with 11 bases left in between. The DNA for the CDR3 is TGTGCCAGTAGTGTCTTTGACAGCTACGAGCAGTACTTC. Amino acids: CASSVFDSYEQYF.

V usage is TRBV7-2 and J usage is TRBJ1-4; 12 bases agree with TRBD1. Germline CDR1 is SGHTA and CDR2 is FQGNSA. Trimming cost V 5 bases and J 0 bases; bases outside gene matches: 7. The CDR3 is 18 amino acids. The DNA for the CDR3 is TGTGCCAGCAGCCACCGGGACAGGGGGCCTACAACTAATGAAAAACTGTTTTTT. Protein product: CASSHRDRGPTTNEKLFF.

This sequence joins TRBV6-1 and TRBJ1-2; D perhaps matches TRBD1 (5 bases). V lost 2 bases to trimming and J lost 4 bases, with 11 bases between them. The germline V gene has CDR1 MNHNS and CDR2 SASEGT. The CDR3 runs 14 residues. CDR3 residues: CASSESEGIYGYTF. The CDR3 bases are TGTGCCAGCAGTGAATCGGAGGGGATCTATGGCTACACCTTC.

The V gene is TRBV5-1, the J gene TRBJ1-3; D is unresolved. The V end was cut by 4 bases, the J end by 0 bases, with 11 bases between. This CDR3 contains 15 residues. Germline loops: CDR1 SGHRS, CDR2 YFSETQ. CDR3 nucleotide sequence: TGCGCCAGCAGCGAGCGAGCCGACTCTGGAAACACCATATATTTT. Amino acid sequence: CASSERADSGNTIYF.

The chain uses TRBV30 and TRBJ1-3; D remains unclear. The CDR3 consists of 14 residues. The V end was cut by 3 bases, the J end by 2 bases, with 11 bases between. Germline V gene sequence: CDR1 GTSNPN, CDR2 SVGIG (reference sequence). This CDR3 reads CAWSEGLTGNTIYF. As DNA, the CDR3 is TGTGCCTGGAGCGAGGGCCTGACTGGAAACACCATATATTTT.

V usage is TRBV7-2 and J usage is TRBJ1-1; TRBD1 agrees at 10 bases. Per the germline V gene, CDR1 is SGHTA and CDR2 is FQGNSA. Trimming removed 4 bases from V and 5 bases from J; junction bases left unmatched: 7. The CDR3 loop spans 15 amino acids. This CDR3 is CASSSQTGGRTEAFF. Here the CDR3 DNA reads TGTGCCAGCAGCTCTCAGACAGGGGGCAGGACTGAAGCTTTCTTT.

This chain links TRBV25-1 with TRBJ1-2, with TRBD1 identical over 7 bases. The V and J ends lost 3 bases and 4 bases, in that order; junction bases with no gene match: 11. Per the germline V gene, CDR1 is MGHDK and CDR2 is SYGVNS. The CDR3 is 16 residues long. The CDR3 loop reads CASSDGTAWDRYGYTF. CDR3 DNA sequence: TGTGCCAGCAGTGACGGGACAGCTTGGGACCGCTATGGCTACACCTTC.

The chain links TRBV6-2 or TRBV6-3 to TRBJ1-2; D not resolved. The CDR3 length is 14 residues. Germline lookup yields CDR1 MNHEY and CDR2 SVGEGT. Trimming cost V 0 bases and J 2 bases, with 7 bases left between them. CDR3 DNA sequence: TGTGCCAGCAGTTACTCGACTGACAACTATGGCTACACCTTC. It is translated as CASSYSTDNYGYTF.

The chain combines TRBV6-5 with TRBJ2-7, with D possibly being TRBD1 (6 bases). With 8 bases removed from V and 6 bases from J, the gap between germline ends came to 20 bases. CDR3 length equals 14 residues. Germline values: CDR1 MNHEY, CDR2 SVGAGI. The CDR3 is CASGYGGRGSEQYF. CDR3 DNA: TGTGCCAGCGGCTACGGAGGCAGGGGTTCCGAGCAGTACTTC.

V and J are TRBV27 and TRBJ1-1; D might be TRBD1 (6 bases). This CDR3 is 15 amino acids long. Germline-derived CDR1 and CDR2 are MNHEY and SMNVEV (reference sequence). Trimming removed 0 bases from V and 0 bases from J, with 8 bases in between. The CDR3 loop is CASSLSKGVNTEAFF. CDR3 sequence (DNA): TGTGCCAGCAGTTTATCCAAGGGGGTGAACACTGAAGCTTTCTTT.

V and J are TRBV6-5 and TRBJ1-1; TRBD1 is a possible D gene (5 bases). Trimming cost V 4 bases and J 5 bases, with 11 bases left between them. CDR3 length equals 13 residues. The germline V gene encodes CDR1 MNHEY and CDR2 SVGAGI. CDR3: CASSSGVGTEAFF. The CDR3 DNA sequence: TGTGCCAGCAGTTCGGGGGTTGGAACTGAAGCTTTCTTT.

The chain links TRBV5-4 to TRBJ2-1, with 10 positions matching TRBD1. The CDR3 has 16 residues. V shed 0 bases and J 6 bases; nucleotides not matched to a gene: 6. Germline V gene sequence: CDR1 SGHNT, CDR2 YYREEE (reference sequence). CDR3 sequence (DNA): TGTGCCAGCAGCTTGGGTCGGACAGGGGGGTCCAATGAGCAGTTCTTC. Its translation: CASSLGRTGGSNEQFF.

V usage is TRBV10-1 and J usage is TRBJ2-1, with 7 bases fitting TRBD2. Germline loops: CDR1 WNHNN, CDR2 SYGVQD (reference sequence). The CDR3 contains 14 residues. Trimming cost V 3 bases and J 5 bases; bases outside gene matches: 4. In nucleotides, the CDR3 is TGCGCCAGCAGTGAACGGACTAGGCACAATGAGCAGTTCTTC. Its translation: CASSERTRHNEQFF.

This clone appeared once. The rearrangement links TRBV4-1 to TRBJ2-1, with 8 nucleotides matching TRBD2. The CDR3 contains 16 residues. The trim removed 3 bases at V and 6 bases at J, leaving 10 bases unmatched. Germline V gives CDR1 MGHRA, CDR2 YSYEKL. The DNA of the CDR3 is TGCGCCAGCAGCCACTCCATTAGCGGGGTGAGCAATGAGCAGTTCTTC. It encodes CASSHSISGVSNEQFF.

The rearrangement links TRBV11-2 to TRBJ1-4; D not certain. Germline values: CDR1 SGHAT, CDR2 FQNNGV. Trimming took 4 bases from V and 10 from J, leaving 7 bases between them. The CDR3 consists of 11 residues. The CDR3 DNA reads as TGTGCCAGCAGCTCGGCGGTAAAACTGTTTTTT. This translates into CASSSAVKLFF.

The gene calls are TRBV21-1 and TRBJ2-3; no check of the table's D call, TRBD1, against the DNA was made. TRBV21-1 is labeled a pseudogene. CDR3 length: 16 amino acids. The chain's CDR3 is CASSDLRQGVTDTQYF. CDR3 DNA: TGTGCCAGCAGCGACCTCCGACAGGGGGTAACAGATACGCAGTATTTT.

The genes are TRBV18 and TRBJ1-4; no definite D call. In germline, CDR1 is KGHSH, CDR2 LQKENI. This CDR3 is built from 15 residues. Trimming removed 3 bases from V and 3 bases from J, with 11 bases in between. The CDR3 loop reads CASSPRGPPNEKLFF. The CDR3 nucleotides read TGTGCCAGCTCACCGCGCGGCCCACCTAATGAAAAACTGTTTTTT.

On this clone: This specimen includes other DNA sequences encoding the same CDR3. This chain connects TRBV9 to TRBJ1-1, with D unresolved. Trimming removed 4 bases from V and 0 bases from J, with 7 bases in between. CDR1 is SGDLS, CDR2 YYNGEE, per germline. This CDR3 is built from 13 residues. CDR3 DNA sequence: TGTGCCAGCAGCCTAACAGTGAACACTGAAGCTTTCTTT. Translating it yields CASSLTVNTEAFF.

The chain is built from TRBV7-6 and TRBJ1-1, with TRBD1 identical over 7 bases. In germline, CDR1 is SGHVS, CDR2 FNYEAQ. V lost 6 bases, J lost 3 bases, and 4 bases stayed unmatched. There are 13 residues in the CDR3. The CDR3 DNA is TGTGCCAGCAGTTACGACAGGGACACTGAAGCTTTCTTT. This encodes CASSYDRDTEAFF.

The chain is built from TRBV9 and TRBJ1-1; D is possibly TRBD1 (6 bases). Germline V gene lookup returns CDR1 SGDLS and CDR2 YYNGEE. The V end was cut by 8 bases, the J end by 1 base, with 9 bases between. The CDR3 has 12 residues. CDR3 sequence: CASGQPNTEAFF. In nucleotides, the CDR3 is TGTGCCAGTGGACAGCCGAACACTGAAGCTTTCTTT.